This entry lists 21 T cell receptor beta chains sequenced from one sample in a study of T-cell reconstitution after alpha-beta-depleted transplantation in children. TCRbeta library preparation incorporated unique molecular identifiers. TCRdb independently ran MiXCR on the PCR reads; one entry per CDR3 protein. The sample has around 250,000 distinct CDR3 sequences; around 8% are singletons. The source was PBMCs, mostly from graft donor cells, collected 180 days after TCRalphabeta/CD19-depleted stem cell transplant. These receptor sequences come from a male patient between 10 and 17 years old who had a stem cell transplant for acute lymphoblastic leukemia, so the T cells may come from the graft donor.

This clonotype was detected many times. The chain combines TRBV5-8 with TRBJ1-2; TRBD1 matches 8 bases. Per the germline V gene, CDR1 is SGHTS and CDR2 is YDEGEE. CDR3 length: 17 amino acids. The V gene end was trimmed by 1 base and the J gene end by 4 bases; junction bases not matched to a gene: 12. DNA of the CDR3: TGTGCCAGCAGCTTGCCCCGGGACAGGTCCTCTTTCTATGGCTACACCTTC. Protein sequence: CASSLPRDRSSFYGYTF.

The genes are TRBV19 and TRBJ2-7, with D perhaps matching TRBD1 (6 bases). V shed 5 bases and J shed 0 bases, with 17 bases lying between them. The length of the CDR3 is 16 residues. Germline CDR1 is LNHDA and CDR2 is SQIVND (reference sequence). The CDR3 DNA reads TGTGCCAGTAGTCCTTCGGACAGATCCTACTCCTACGAGCAGTACTTC. Encoded protein: CASSPSDRSYSYEQYF. Variable domain in full (rest from reference TRBV19 and TRBJ2-7): DGGITQSPKYLFRKEGQNVTLSCEQNLNHDAMYWYRQDPGQGLRLIYYSQIVNDFQKGDIAEGYSVSREKKESFPLTVTSAQKNPTAFYLCASSPSDRSYSYEQYFGPGTRLTVT.

Turning to this clonotype: The junction does not match germline at one end; this may be a read error. The CDR3 coding sequence is TGTGCTAGCAGCTTTGAGAGCGGGCTGACTGTGGGCGGGAGTCTTAATCGCTACGAGCAGTACTTC. Its translation: CASSFESGLTVGGSLNRYEQYF. The chain combines TRBV7-6 with TRBJ2-7; 7 nucleotides line up with TRBD2. Germline CDR1 reads SGHVS; CDR2 reads FNYEAQ. This CDR3 comprises 22 residues.

In its sample, this clonotype was seen many times. The chain is built from TRBV5-1 and TRBJ2-2; no firm D call. CDR3 size: 13 residues. Germline assignment: CDR1 SGHRS and CDR2 YFSETQ. V was shortened by 1 base and J by 1 base, with 2 bases between the two germline ends. CDR3 bases: TGCGCCAGCAGCTTGCGGAACACCGGGGAGCTGTTTTTT. Amino acids: CASSLRNTGELFF.

In this sample, this clonotype turned up a few times. The CDR3 is CASSNLGGLAIHEQYF. The DNA for the CDR3 is TGTGCCAGCAGCAACTTGGGTGGACTAGCCATCCACGAGCAGTACTTC. The V call is TRBV3-1, the J call TRBJ2-7; TRBD2 aligns across 8 bases. V shed 5 bases, J shed 5 bases, and the junction held 14 bases outside the gene matches. Germline CDR1 LGHDT, CDR2 YNNKEL (reference sequence). This CDR3 spans 16 amino acids.

Many counts were recorded for this clonotype. The J gene is TRBJ2-5, the V gene TRBV6-1, with TRBD2 matching 10 bases. This CDR3 is 16 amino acids long. The V and J ends lost 6 bases and 7 bases, in that order; junction bases with no gene match: 14. The germline gives CDR1 MNHNS, CDR2 SASEGT. This CDR3 is CASRTGMLAGAGTQYF. The CDR3, as DNA: TGTGCCAGCAGGACAGGAATGCTAGCGGGAGCAGGGACCCAGTACTTC.

This clonotype was counted many times. The V gene is TRBV13, the J gene TRBJ1-2; D is perhaps TRBD1 (5 bases). Trimming took 4 bases from V and 4 from J, leaving 10 bases between them. The V gene's germline CDR1 is PRHDT and CDR2 FYEKMQ (reference sequence). The CDR3 runs to 13 residues. CDR3 loop: CASSYDDSYGYTF. CDR3 sequence (DNA): TGTGCCAGCAGCTACGACGACAGCTATGGCTACACCTTC.

In this sample, this clonotype turned up a few times. The rearrangement joins TRBV20-1 to TRBJ2-1, with 9 nucleotides matching TRBD1. This CDR3 has 17 residues. CDR1 and CDR2 from the germline V gene are DFQATT and SNEGSKA (reference sequence). V lost 5 bases to trimming and J lost 2 bases; unmatched junction nucleotides: 13. The DNA of the CDR3 is TGCAGTGCTCGGCCGGGACAGGGAAGATTCACCTACAATGAGCAGTTCTTC. This encodes CSARPGQGRFTYNEQFF.

This clonotype was detected ten times or more. The gene calls are TRBV30 and TRBJ1-2; D gene uncertain. Per the germline V gene, CDR1 is GTSNPN and CDR2 is SVGIG (reference sequence). The V end was cut by 0 bases, the J end by 2 bases, with 13 bases between. This CDR3 has 15 residues. The CDR3 spells CAWSVRRSANYGYTF. CDR3 in DNA: TGTGCCTGGAGTGTACGGCGCAGCGCAAACTATGGCTACACCTTC.

This clonotype was counted at least ten times. The chain employs TRBV18 and TRBJ2-4; D might be TRBD1 or TRBD2, each matching 6 bases. The CDR3 loop spans 17 amino acids. V was cut by 1 base and J by 7 bases, with 20 bases left in between. The V gene's germline CDR1 is KGHSH and CDR2 LQKENI. CDR3 coding DNA: TGTGCCAGCTCACCACTCCCCCCGGGACTGGGGGGCAACATTCAGTACTTC. Translation gives CASSPLPPGLGGNIQYF.

Concerning this clonotype: A read error is possible here, since a much larger clone lies one base away. The chain recombines TRBV9 with TRBJ1-1, with D tentatively TRBD1 (6 bases). CDR3 length: 15 residues. CDR1 and CDR2 (germline): SGDLS, YYNGEE. This CDR3 reads CASSAPGTLNTDAFF. The DNA for the CDR3 is TGTGCCAGCAGCGCCCCTGGGACACTGAACACTGACGCTTTCTTT.

This clonotype was counted at least ten times. This sequence joins TRBV29-1 and TRBJ1-1, with a tentative D call TRBD1 (5 bases). CDR3 length equals 13 residues. The germline gives CDR1 SQVTM, CDR2 ANQGSEA. The V end was cut by 0 bases, the J end by 4 bases, with 9 bases between. This CDR3 is CSVEEKGPTEAFF. CDR3 bases: TGCAGCGTTGAAGAGAAGGGGCCCACTGAAGCTTTCTTT.

This clonotype was found many times. The J gene is TRBJ2-7, the V gene TRBV28; no firm D call. Deletions cut 3 bases from V and 0 bases from J, with 12 bases between. Germline CDR1 reads MDHEN; CDR2 reads SYDVKM. The CDR3 spans 15 residues. The DNA of the CDR3 is TGTGCCAGCAGTTTCTCCCTCTCCAGCTCCTACGAGCAGTACTTC. Translation gives CASSFSLSSSYEQYF.

Many counts were recorded for this clonotype. The V call is TRBV7-2, the J call TRBJ2-1; 7 bases line up with TRBD2. CDR3 length: 15 amino acids. Germline V gene data show CDR1 as SGHTA and CDR2 as FQGNSA. Unmatched junction bases numbered 9, after V lost 5 bases and J lost 5 bases. CDR3 bases: TGTGCCAGCAGCCCGAGACTAGCTTGGGACAATGAGCAGTTCTTC. Protein sequence: CASSPRLAWDNEQFF.

The gene calls are TRBV9 and TRBJ2-1, with D perhaps TRBD2 (6 bases). V lost 7 bases to trimming and J lost 5 bases, with 16 bases between them. This CDR3 comprises 14 residues. The germline CDR1 and CDR2 sequences are SGDLS and YYNGEE. The CDR3 is CASPPGTSHNEQFF. In nucleotides, the CDR3 is TGTGCCAGCCCCCCCGGGACTTCTCACAATGAGCAGTTCTTC.

This clonotype was found many times. This chain links TRBV29-1 with TRBJ2-2, with D unresolved. Trimming took off 2 bases at V and 3 bases at J, with 19 bases between the two ends. Germline loops: CDR1 SQVTM, CDR2 ANQGSEA. The CDR3 sequence is 17 residues long. The CDR3 nucleotides read TGCAGCGTTGAAATAATCGCCGTGGATCTATACACCGGGGAGCTGTTTTTT. This codes for CSVEIIAVDLYTGELFF.

At least ten counts were recorded for this clonotype. The CDR3 nucleotides read TGTGCCAGCAGTTATGGAGGACTCCTGAACACTGAAGCTTTCTTT. Encoded protein: CASSYGGLLNTEAFF. The V and J genes are TRBV27 and TRBJ1-1; no clear D gene. V was shortened by 4 bases and J by 0 bases, with 12 bases between the two germline ends. CDR3 length equals 15 residues. The germline gives CDR1 MNHEY, CDR2 SMNVEV (reference sequence).

This clonotype was observed at least ten times. The rearrangement links TRBV7-6 to TRBJ1-1; 9 bases are shared with TRBD1. Germline V gene lookup returns CDR1 SGHVS and CDR2 FNYEAQ. The trim removed 5 bases at V and 5 bases at J, leaving 6 bases unmatched. The CDR3 has 14 amino acids. The CDR3 sequence is CASSPGTGTTEAFF. For the CDR3, the DNA is TGTGCCAGCAGCCCCGGGACAGGGACGACTGAAGCTTTCTTT.

This clonotype was observed many times. V is TRBV25-1 and J is TRBJ2-3; D uncertain. Between the trimmed V and J ends, which lost 1 base and 4 bases, there was a span of 12 bases. Germline V gene data show CDR1 as MGHDK and CDR2 as SYGVNS. CDR3 length: 15 amino acids. The CDR3: CASSESRPPPDTQYF. CDR3 bases: TGTGCCAGCAGTGAATCCAGGCCCCCCCCAGATACGCAGTATTTT.

This clonotype showed up many times. The chain joins TRBV10-3 to TRBJ2-1; 11 positions agree with TRBD2. This CDR3 region has 17 residues. V lost 4 bases, J lost 3 bases, and 8 bases stayed unmatched. Germline V gene data show CDR1 as ENHRY and CDR2 as SYGVKD. This CDR3 is CAISGKLAGGVYNEQFF. In DNA, the CDR3 is TGTGCCATCAGTGGTAAGCTAGCGGGGGGCGTCTACAATGAGCAGTTCTTC.

This clonotype was found many times. The chain has TRBV5-6 and TRBJ2-7, with D possibly matching TRBD2 (6 bases). V lost 3 bases, J lost 3 bases, and 19 bases lay in between. Germline V lookup: CDR1 SGHDT, CDR2 YYEEEE. CDR3 length: 16 amino acids. CDR3 coding DNA: TGTGCCAGCAGCTCTGACCCGGGACTGAGGAACTACGAGCAGTACTTC. It translates to CASSSDPGLRNYEQYF.